Following are 11 T cell receptor beta chains from one sample sequenced in a study of blood T cell repertoires in COVID-19. Repertoires were generated with immunoSEQ multiplex PCR, while TCRdb's copy carries only in-frame clones and drops some. This table holds roughly 97,000 clones, 70% to 85% found once. The sequenced sample was peripheral blood. These receptors were collected from a man aged 65 to 85 with acute or convalescent COVID-19.

The chain recombines TRBV6-4 with TRBJ1-3; TRBD1 agrees at 7 bases. The CDR3 loop spans 17 amino acids. V shed 3 bases and J 0 bases; nucleotides not matched to a gene: 8. The germline V gene encodes CDR1 MRHNA and CDR2 SNTAGT. CDR3 protein: CASSDDRVVCSGNTIYF. CDR3 nucleotides: TGTGCCAGCAGTGATGACAGGGTGGTCTGCTCTGGAAACACCATATATTTT.

The CDR3 DNA follows: TGTGCCAGCAGCCGGAACTACAGGGTTAGCACAGATACGCAGTATTTT. It codes for CASSRNYRVSTDTQYF. V usage is TRBV7-2 and J usage is TRBJ2-3, with D perhaps TRBD1 (6 bases). The CDR3 contains 16 residues. From germline, CDR1 is SGHTA and CDR2 FQGNSA. V was trimmed by 5 bases and J by 0 bases, leaving 15 bases between them.

This chain connects TRBV9 to TRBJ2-1, with 9 nucleotides matching TRBD2. The CDR3 length is 14 residues. The V and J ends lost 3 bases and 8 bases, in that order; junction bases with no gene match: 6. Looked up from germline, CDR1 is SGDLS and CDR2 is YYNGEE. This chain's CDR3 is CASSAQIAGDEQFF. As DNA, the CDR3 is TGTGCCAGCAGCGCCCAAATAGCGGGAGATGAGCAGTTCTTC.

The chain joins TRBV6-5 to TRBJ2-7, with 9 positions matching TRBD2. The V gene end was trimmed by 5 bases and the J gene end by 4 bases; junction bases not matched to a gene: 6. The CDR3 has 14 residues. Germline V gene lookup returns CDR1 MNHEY and CDR2 SVGAGI. CDR3 coding DNA: TGTGCCAGCAGTCCCGGGACTAGCTTGTACGAGCAGTACTTC. Translated, it gives CASSPGTSLYEQYF.

This chain uses TRBV7-8 with TRBJ1-6; D is unclear. Trimming took 5 bases from V and 7 from J, leaving 15 bases between them. This CDR3 has 15 residues. Germline values: CDR1 SGHVS, CDR2 FQNEAQ. In DNA form, the CDR3 reads TGTGCCAGCAGCCCCTTTTCGTTCGGGAATTCACCCCTCCACTTT. Protein sequence: CASSPFSFGNSPLHF. The whole variable domain, remainder taken from reference TRBV7-8 and TRBJ1-6, is GAGVSQSPRYKVAKRGQDVALRCDPISGHVSLFWYQQALGQGPEFLTYFQNEAQLDKSGLPSDRFFAERPEGSVSTLKIQRTQQEDSAVYLCASSPFSFGNSPLHFGNGTRLTVT.

V and J are TRBV2 and TRBJ2-2; TRBD1 aligns across 7 bases. This CDR3 has 15 amino acids. In germline, CDR1 is SNHLY, CDR2 FYNNEI. Unmatched junction bases numbered 4, after V lost 6 bases and J lost 0 bases. The CDR3 sequence: CASRNDRANTGELFF. The CDR3 bases are TGTGCCAGCAGGAACGACAGGGCGAACACCGGGGAGCTGTTTTTT.

V gene TRBV11-3 combines with J gene TRBJ2-2; D possibly corresponds to TRBD1 (6 bases). The CDR3 covers 15 residues. V was clipped by 5 bases and J by 5 bases, with 15 bases between them. Germline V gives CDR1 SGHNT, CDR2 YENEEA. The CDR3 DNA follows: TGTGCCAGCAGCCGGGTACAGGGACCAACCGGGGAGCTGTTTTTT. This translates into CASSRVQGPTGELFF.

The CDR3 loop is CASSDGDEAFF. In DNA, the CDR3 is TGTGCCAGCAGTGATGGAGACGAAGCTTTCTTT. The chain is built from TRBV28 and TRBJ1-1; D gene ambiguous. Germline-derived CDR1 and CDR2 are MDHEN and SYDVKM. Trimming removed 5 bases from V and 8 bases from J, with 9 bases in between. The CDR3 contains 11 residues.

The V call is TRBV6-1, the J call TRBJ2-7, with TRBD2 as a possible D gene (5 bases). The CDR3 consists of 14 residues. V was clipped by 1 base and J by 6 bases, with 13 bases between them. Germline CDR1 is MNHNS and CDR2 is SASEGT. As DNA, the CDR3 is TGTGCCAGCAGTGAAGTGGGCGGGTTCGGCGAGCAGTACTTC. Translation: CASSEVGGFGEQYF.

The chain links TRBV27 to TRBJ1-1; 7 bases match TRBD1. Germline CDR1 MNHEY, CDR2 SMNVEV (reference sequence). The V gene end was trimmed by 5 bases and the J gene end by 7 bases; junction bases not matched to a gene: 7. CDR3 length equals 13 residues. The chain's CDR3 is CASSPGTVLEAFF. The CDR3 region has the DNA TGTGCCAGCAGTCCCGGGACAGTGCTTGAAGCTTTCTTT.

This chain uses TRBV24-1 with TRBJ2-5; 8 nucleotides agree with TRBD1. Trimming removed 4 bases from V and 1 base from J; junction bases left unmatched: 4. This CDR3 spans 15 amino acids. The germline V gene has CDR1 KGHDR and CDR2 SFDVKD. DNA for the CDR3: TGTGCCACCAGTGAGCCTCAGGGGGCCCAAGAGACCCAGTACTTC. Translating it yields CATSEPQGAQETQYF.